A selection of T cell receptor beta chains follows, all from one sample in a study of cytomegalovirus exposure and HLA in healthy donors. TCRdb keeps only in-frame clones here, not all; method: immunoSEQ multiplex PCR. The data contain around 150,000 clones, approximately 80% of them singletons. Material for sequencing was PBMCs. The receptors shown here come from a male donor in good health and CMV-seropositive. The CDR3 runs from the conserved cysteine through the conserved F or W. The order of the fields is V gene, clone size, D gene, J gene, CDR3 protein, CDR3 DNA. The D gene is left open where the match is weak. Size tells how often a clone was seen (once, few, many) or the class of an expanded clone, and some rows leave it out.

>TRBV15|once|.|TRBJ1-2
CATSSQLRPSGSGYTF
TGTGCCACCAGCAGCCAACTGAGGCCCTCTGGAAGTGGCTACACCTTC
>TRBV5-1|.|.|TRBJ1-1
CASGTTGPPEGEAFF
TGCGCCAGCGGAACAACAGGCCCCCCGGAGGGTGAAGCTTTCTTT
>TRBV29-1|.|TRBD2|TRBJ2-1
CSVEGGREGRYNEQFF
TGCAGCGTTGAAGGGGGGCGGGAGGGCCGCTACAATGAGCAGTTCTTC
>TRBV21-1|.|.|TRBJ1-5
CASRAESGQGNNQPQHF
TGTGCCAGCAGGGCCGAGTCGGGACAGGGAAATAATCAGCCCCAGCATTTT
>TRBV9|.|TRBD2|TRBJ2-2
CASRGTSGFTGELFF
TGTGCCAGCAGGGGGACTAGCGGGTTCACCGGGGAGCTGTTTTTT
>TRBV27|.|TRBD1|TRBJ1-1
CASSYRGNRNTEAFF
TGTGCCAGCAGTTACAGGGGAAACAGGAACACTGAAGCTTTCTTT
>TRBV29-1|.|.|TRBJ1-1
CSVVGGWATEAFF
TGCAGCGTTGTAGGTGGGTGGGCTACCGAAGCTTTCTTT
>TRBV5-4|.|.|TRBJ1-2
CASSPGGKKGTYGYTF
TGTGCCAGCAGCCCCGGAGGGAAAAAGGGGACCTATGGCTACACCTTC
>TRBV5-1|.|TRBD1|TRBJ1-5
CASSLDDRGNQPQHF
TGCGCCAGCAGCTTGGACGACAGGGGTAATCAGCCCCAGCATTTT
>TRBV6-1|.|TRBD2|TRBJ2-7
CASSEGGTAPYEQYF
TGTGCCAGCAGTGAGGGGGGGACGGCACCCTACGAGCAGTACTTC
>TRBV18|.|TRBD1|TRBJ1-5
CASSPPPGQGDQPQHF
TGTGCCAGCTCACCGCCTCCCGGACAGGGTGATCAGCCCCAGCATTTT
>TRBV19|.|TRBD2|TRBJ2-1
CASSIELTSGYNEQFF
TGTGCCAGTAGTATAGAGCTAACTAGCGGGTACAATGAGCAGTTCTTC
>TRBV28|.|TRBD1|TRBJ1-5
CASRGGQAYQPQHF
TGTGCCAGCAGAGGCGGACAGGCTTATCAGCCCCAGCATTTT
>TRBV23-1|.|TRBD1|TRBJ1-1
CASSRRTGGFGDTEAFF
TGCGCCAGCAGTCGAAGGACAGGGGGCTTCGGGGACACTGAAGCTTTCTTT
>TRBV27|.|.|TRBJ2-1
CASSKINFDEQFF
TGTGCCAGCAGTAAAATAAACTTCGATGAGCAGTTCTTC
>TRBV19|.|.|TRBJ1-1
CASNDRTLSGAFF
TGTGCCAGTAACGACAGGACACTCTCTGGGGCTTTCTTT
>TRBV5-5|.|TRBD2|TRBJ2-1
CASIRGTSSYNEQFF
TGTGCCTCAATACGGGGGACTAGCTCCTACAATGAGCAGTTCTTC
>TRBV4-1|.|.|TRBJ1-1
CASSRMLSSNTEAFF
TGCGCCAGCAGCCGCATGCTAAGTTCTAACACTGAAGCTTTCTTT
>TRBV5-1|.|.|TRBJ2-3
CASSVTPTASTDTQYF
TGCGCCAGCAGCGTAACACCAACAGCTAGCACAGATACGCAGTATTTT
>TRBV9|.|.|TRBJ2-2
CASSVASPGSNTGELFF
TGTGCCAGCAGCGTAGCTTCACCAGGCTCGAACACCGGGGAGCTGTTTTTT
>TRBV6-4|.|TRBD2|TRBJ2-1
CASSALAGVRNEQFF
TGTGCCAGCAGTGCCCTAGCGGGAGTGAGAAATGAGCAGTTCTTC
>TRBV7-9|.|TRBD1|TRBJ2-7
CSSSLPRQGLGEQYF
TGTTCCAGCAGCTTACCGAGACAGGGGTTGGGGGAGCAGTACTTC
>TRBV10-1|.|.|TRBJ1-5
CASSEAGALPGWPQHF
TGCGCCAGCAGTGAGGCAGGGGCCCTACCGGGTTGGCCCCAGCATTTT
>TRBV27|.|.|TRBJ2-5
CASSPPGRDGPETQYF
TGTGCCAGCAGTCCCCCAGGGCGGGACGGGCCCGAGACCCAGTACTTC
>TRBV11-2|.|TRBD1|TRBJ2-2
CASSFVGGPYSYTGELFF
TGTGCCAGCAGCTTTGTAGGGGGCCCCTATTCTTACACCGGGGAGCTGTTTTTT
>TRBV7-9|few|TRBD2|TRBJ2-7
CASSQRLAGSDEQYF
TGTGCCAGCAGTCAAAGACTAGCGGGAAGCGACGAGCAGTACTTC
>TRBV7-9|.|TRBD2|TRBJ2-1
CASSPRRLAGARDNEQFF
TGTGCCAGCAGCCCCCGACGTCTAGCGGGAGCAAGGGACAATGAGCAGTTCTTC
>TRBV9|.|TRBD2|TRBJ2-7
CASSGSGRGYEQYF
TGTGCCAGCAGCGGTAGCGGGAGAGGTTACGAGCAGTACTTC
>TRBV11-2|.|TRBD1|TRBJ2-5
CASSSLTGAETQYF
TGTGCCAGCAGCTCACTTACAGGGGCCGAGACCCAGTACTTC
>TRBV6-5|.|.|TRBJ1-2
CASRRFDLNYGYTF
TGTGCCAGCAGGAGGTTTGACCTTAACTATGGCTACACCTTC
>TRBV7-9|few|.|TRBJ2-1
CASSLPNRAGGSYNEQFF
TGTGCCAGCAGCCTCCCAAATAGGGCAGGAGGGTCCTACAATGAGCAGTTCTTC
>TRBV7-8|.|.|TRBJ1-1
CASSLVVQGASRNTEAFF
TGTGCCAGCAGCTTAGTGGTTCAAGGGGCCTCTAGGAACACTGAAGCTTTCTTT
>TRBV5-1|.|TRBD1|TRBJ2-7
CASSSGTATYEQYF
TGCGCCAGCAGTTCTGGGACAGCCACCTACGAGCAGTACTTC
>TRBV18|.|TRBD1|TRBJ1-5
CASSTDRGQGNQPQHF
TGTGCCAGCTCAACGGACAGGGGACAGGGCAATCAGCCCCAGCATTTT
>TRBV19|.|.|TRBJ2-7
CASRNAGRGSSYEQYF
TGTGCCAGTAGAAACGCGGGCAGGGGTAGCTCCTACGAGCAGTACTTC
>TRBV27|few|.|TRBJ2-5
CASSLRLYETQYF
TGTGCCAGCAGTTTAAGACTATATGAGACCCAGTACTTC
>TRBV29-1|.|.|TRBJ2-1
CSVVSWTQNNEQFF
TGCAGCGTTGTTTCCTGGACACAAAACAATGAGCAGTTCTTC
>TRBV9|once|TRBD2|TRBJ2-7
CASSGAGVEQYF
TGTGCCAGCAGCGGCGCGGGAGTTGAGCAGTACTTC
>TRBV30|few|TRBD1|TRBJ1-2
CAWARDRPYGYTF
TGTGCCTGGGCCCGGGACAGACCCTATGGCTACACCTTC
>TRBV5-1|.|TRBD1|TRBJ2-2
CASSPTGTGNTGELFF
TGCGCCAGCAGCCCAACCGGGACAGGCAACACCGGGGAGCTGTTTTTT
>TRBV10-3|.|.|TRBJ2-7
CAISESFFGTGIPPLYF
.